One and the same sample provided the 20 T cell receptor beta chains below, sequenced in a study of blood T cell repertoires in COVID-19. The assay was immunoSEQ multiplex PCR, and TCRdb's table has in-frame clones only and misses some. The sample contains 230,000 or so clones, around 80% of which appear only once. Sequencing was performed on peripheral blood. The receptor source for this set is a woman between 40 and 55 years old who had recovered from COVID-19.

V usage is TRBV13 and J usage is TRBJ2-7, with 9 bases that match TRBD1. The CDR3 spans 16 residues. The germline gives CDR1 PRHDT, CDR2 FYEKMQ (reference sequence). Unmatched junction bases numbered 12, after V lost 5 bases and J lost 4 bases. CDR3 amino acids: CASSKSSGTGLYEQYF. In DNA, the CDR3 is TGTGCCAGCAGCAAATCTTCCGGGACAGGGTTGTACGAGCAGTACTTC.

This sequence joins TRBV18 and TRBJ2-5; 9 bases line up with TRBD1. The CDR3 has 14 amino acids. Germline CDR1 reads KGHSH; CDR2 reads LQKENI. The trim removed 6 bases at V and 2 bases at J, leaving 4 bases unmatched. The chain's CDR3 is CASSGTGFQETQYF. CDR3 coding DNA: TGTGCCAGCTCCGGGACAGGGTTTCAAGAGACCCAGTACTTC. Filled out from reference TRBV18 and TRBJ2-5, the complete variable domain reads NAGVMQNPRHLVRRRGQEARLRCSPMKGHSHVYWYRQLPEEGLKFMVYLQKENIIDESGMPKERFSAEFPKEGPSILRIQQVVRGDSAAYFCASSGTGFQETQYFGPGTRLLVL.

CDR3 region: CASSLEGGVSNEQFF. The DNA of the CDR3 is TGCGCCAGCAGCTTGGAGGGCGGGGTGAGTAATGAGCAGTTCTTC. The gene calls are TRBV5-1 and TRBJ2-1; tentatively, D is TRBD2 (6 bases). The V gene lost 0 bases and the J gene lost 7 bases, with 14 bases spanning the gap. The CDR3 totals 15 residues. Germline V gene sequence: CDR1 SGHRS, CDR2 YFSETQ.

The rearrangement uses TRBV7-2 and TRBJ1-5, with D perhaps matching TRBD1 (5 bases). With 1 base removed from V and 5 bases from J, the gap between germline ends came to 12 bases. Germline V gene data show CDR1 as SGHTA and CDR2 as FQGNSA. This CDR3 spans 15 amino acids. CDR3 DNA: TGTGCCAGCAGCTTAGTTGGCGGGGGAGATCAGCCCCAGCATTTT. As protein: CASSLVGGGDQPQHF.

J is TRBJ2-3 and V is TRBV5-1; 8 nucleotides agree with TRBD2. Germline values: CDR1 SGHRS, CDR2 YFSETQ. Trimming took 4 bases from V and 3 from J; bases not matched to a gene: 4. The CDR3 length is 14 residues. The CDR3 region has the DNA TGCGCCAGCAGCCCGGGGGGGAGGACAGATACGCAGTATTTT. It specifies CASSPGGRTDTQYF.

The chain has TRBV19 and TRBJ1-4, with TRBD1 matching over 9 bases. The V gene's germline CDR1 is LNHDA and CDR2 SQIVND (reference sequence). With 6 bases clipped from V and 3 bases from J, the junction kept 8 bases outside the gene matches. The CDR3 length is 16 residues. CDR3 DNA sequence: TGTGCCAGTAGACCGACAGGGGGGCCGGCTAATGAAAAACTGTTTTTT. Translation: CASRPTGGPANEKLFF.

V gene TRBV18 combines with J gene TRBJ1-5, with 9 bases identical to TRBD1. The J segment lost 5 bases and the V segment lost 2 bases, leaving 4 bases of the junction unmatched. Germline values: CDR1 KGHSH, CDR2 LQKENI. This CDR3 has 15 amino acids. The CDR3 sequence: CASSPMGQGDQPQHF. The DNA of the CDR3 is TGTGCCAGCTCACCAATGGGACAGGGCGATCAGCCCCAGCATTTT.

The J gene is TRBJ2-3, the V gene TRBV15; D might be TRBD2 (5 bases). The length of the CDR3 is 18 residues. Germline V gives CDR1 LNHNV, CDR2 YYDKDF (reference sequence). V shed 0 bases and J shed 2 bases, with 18 bases lying between them. Here the CDR3 DNA reads TGTGCCACCAGCAGAGATGGTTGGGGAGCGGAGGACACAGATACGCAGTATTTT. Its translation: CATSRDGWGAEDTDTQYF.

The CDR3 nucleotides are TGTGCCACCTCACCCCAACTAGGTACCGGGGAGCTGTTTTTT. Protein: CATSPQLGTGELFF. V usage is TRBV24-1 and J usage is TRBJ2-2, with D possibly TRBD2 on 5 matching bases. The CDR3 is 14 amino acids. Trimming took off 9 bases at V and 5 bases at J, with 15 bases between the two ends. Germline V gene lookup returns CDR1 KGHDR and CDR2 SFDVKD.

The chain combines TRBV28 with TRBJ2-5; 8 bases line up with TRBD1. The germline V gene has CDR1 MDHEN and CDR2 SYDVKM. Unmatched junction bases numbered 1, after V lost 6 bases and J lost 1 base. The CDR3 covers 13 residues. DNA of the CDR3: TGTGCCAGCAGACAGGGGGGCCAAGAGACCCAGTACTTC. Translating gives CASRQGGQETQYF.

The chain has TRBV5-1 and TRBJ2-3; 15 bases line up with TRBD2. This CDR3 comprises 20 residues. V trimming: 3 bases; J trimming: 2 bases; junction bases outside the gene matches: 13. Germline CDR1 reads SGHRS; CDR2 reads YFSETQ. Written as DNA, the CDR3 is TGCGCCAGCAGCTCACCGGGACTAGCGGGGGGCAACAAAATCACAGATACGCAGTATTTT. Translation: CASSSPGLAGGNKITDTQYF. Based on the CDR3 plus reference TRBV5-1 and TRBJ2-3, the full variable domain is KAGVTQTPRYLIKTRGQQVTLSCSPISGHRSVSWYQQTPGQGLQFLFEYFSETQRNKGNFPGRFSGRQFSNSRSEMNVSTLELGDSALYLCASSSPGLAGGNKITDTQYFGPGTRLTVL.

There are a few counts of this clone. CDR3 residues: CASSQWGSRNTEAFF. Written as DNA, the CDR3 is TGTGCCAGCAGCCAATGGGGCAGCCGAAACACTGAAGCTTTCTTT. The rearrangement links TRBV3-1 (or the pseudogene TRBV3-2) to TRBJ1-1; maybe TRBD1 (5 bases). Between the trimmed V and J ends, which lost 2 bases and 2 bases, there was a span of 12 bases. The CDR3 consists of 15 residues. Germline CDR1 is LGHDT and CDR2 is YNNKEL (reference sequence).

The chain combines TRBV7-2 with TRBJ2-7; the D gene is possibly TRBD2 (5 bases). V dropped 3 bases and J dropped 6 bases, with 21 bases sitting between them. CDR1 and CDR2 from the germline V gene are SGHTA and FQGNSA. The CDR3 extends over 16 amino acids. The DNA for the CDR3 is TGTGCCAGCAGCTTGGCTCAGTTAGGTTCGGCGGGCGAGCAGTACTTC. Amino acids: CASSLAQLGSAGEQYF.

The rearrangement uses TRBV6-1 and TRBJ1-6, with D perhaps TRBD1 (6 bases). Germline V gene data show CDR1 as MNHNS and CDR2 as SASEGT. Trimming pared 3 bases from V and 5 bases from J, leaving 14 bases between. This CDR3 is 16 amino acids long. The CDR3 bases are TGTGCCAGCAGTGATCTCAGGGGATTAAATAATTCACCCCTCCACTTT. Encoded protein: CASSDLRGLNNSPLHF.

The chain recombines TRBV19 with TRBJ1-5, with D perhaps matching TRBD1 (5 bases). The CDR3 loop spans 14 amino acids. In germline, CDR1 is LNHDA, CDR2 SQIVND (reference sequence). V lost 3 bases, J lost 5 bases, and 11 bases lay in between. The CDR3 sequence: CASSIGAEYQPQHF. The CDR3 DNA follows: TGTGCCAGTAGTATTGGGGCAGAATATCAGCCCCAGCATTTT.

This clone was picked up a small number of times. This chain joins TRBV11-2 and TRBJ2-7, with TRBD2 as a possible D gene (6 bases). From germline, CDR1 is SGHAT and CDR2 FQNNGV. V was clipped by 1 base and J by 1 base, with 11 bases between them. This CDR3 is 15 amino acids long. DNA of the CDR3: TGTGCCAGCAGCTTAGGGGGGGTAGCTTCCTACGAGCAGTACTTC. Translated, it gives CASSLGGVASYEQYF.

The chain has TRBV12-3 or TRBV12-4 and TRBJ1-2, with D possibly being TRBD1 (5 bases). The CDR3 contains 13 residues. V was pared by 6 bases and J by 7 bases, with 15 bases between. The CDR3 DNA sequence: TGTGCCAGCAGCCGGGACTTCCGTGGTGGCTACACCTTC. Amino acid sequence: CASSRDFRGGYTF.

J is TRBJ1-2 and V is TRBV19; D unresolved. The ends were cut back, 0 bases at V and 2 bases at J, with 10 bases in the middle. The CDR3 is made up of 15 amino acids. CDR1 is LNHDA and CDR2 is SQIVND in the germline V gene (reference sequence). CDR3 protein: CASSIDNSPNYGYTF. Written as DNA, the CDR3 is TGTGCCAGTAGTATAGATAACAGTCCGAACTATGGCTACACCTTC.

The chain is built from TRBV9 and TRBJ1-5; 7 positions agree with TRBD1. Germline V lookup: CDR1 SGDLS, CDR2 YYNGEE. The junction had 4 bases not matched to a gene; V was cut back by 4 bases and J by 0 bases. This CDR3 has 15 residues. The CDR3 nucleotides are TGTGCCAGCAGCTTGACAGGGAATAGCAATCAGCCCCAGCATTTT. This codes for CASSLTGNSNQPQHF.

This clone was found once. The chain combines TRBV19 with TRBJ1-4, with D unresolved. CDR3 length: 15 residues. V lost 0 bases, J lost 4 bases, and 9 bases lay in between. From germline, CDR1 is LNHDA and CDR2 SQIVND (reference sequence). CDR3 in DNA: TGTGCCAGTAGTATAGATGCCAGCGTTAATGAAAAACTGTTTTTT. Residues: CASSIDASVNEKLFF.